This TCR beta chain derives from a study of OX40 agonist ivuxolimab in advanced cancers. For the study at large: Of the participants, around 43% had some prior anti-PD-1, anti-PD-L1 or anti-CTLA-4 therapy, which was allowed.

Assay: immunoSEQ multiplex PCR; the TCRdb copy retains only in-frame clones and omits some. Among over 30,000 clones listed, more than 80% were seen once. Note on this clone: Antigen unknown.

Findings and caveats of the study: Expanded clones belonging to CD8+ T cells outnumbered, on average, those of CD4+. Doses of 0.1 to 3.0 mg/kg were accompanied by clonal expansion of CD4+ and CD8+ blood T cells by week 6.

Germline CDR1 SGHDN, CDR2 FVKESK. This CDR3 contains 15 residues. Trimming cost V 4 bases and J 1 base; bases outside gene matches: 4. Blood specimens came from baseline, cycle 4 day 1, and cycle 7 day 1. This chain joins TRBV14 and TRBJ2-3; 8 bases are a match to TRBD1. The receptor was derived from an adult with an advanced solid tumor such as melanoma, head and neck, liver or kidney cancer. Here the sequenced sample was CD4+ or CD8+ T cells sorted from blood, taken in a trial of the OX40 agonist ivuxolimab. CDR3 DNA: TGTGCCAGCAGCCTGACAGGGGCGGGCACAGATACGCAGTATTTT. Amino acids: CASSLTGAGTDTQYF.